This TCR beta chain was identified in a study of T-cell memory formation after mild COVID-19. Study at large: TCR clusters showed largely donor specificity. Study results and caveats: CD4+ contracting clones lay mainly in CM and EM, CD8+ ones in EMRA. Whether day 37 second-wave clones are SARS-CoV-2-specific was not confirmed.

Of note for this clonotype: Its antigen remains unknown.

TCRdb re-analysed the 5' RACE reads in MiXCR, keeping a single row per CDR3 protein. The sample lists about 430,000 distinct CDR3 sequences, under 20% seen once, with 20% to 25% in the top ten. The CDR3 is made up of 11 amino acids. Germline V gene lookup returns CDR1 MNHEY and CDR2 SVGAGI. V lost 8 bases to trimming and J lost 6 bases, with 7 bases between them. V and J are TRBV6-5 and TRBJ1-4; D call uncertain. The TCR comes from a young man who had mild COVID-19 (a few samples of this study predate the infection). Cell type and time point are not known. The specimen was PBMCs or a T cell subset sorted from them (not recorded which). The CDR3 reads CASRFHEKLFF. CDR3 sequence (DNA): TGTGCCAGCCGTTTTCATGAAAAACTGTTTTTT.